This T cell receptor beta chain emerged from a study of T cells in Graves' hyperthyroidism and ophthalmopathy. There are many counts of this clonotype. From RNA transcripts, TCR beta CDR3 regions were amplified. Carried out on the TCR CDR3, a first-round RT-PCR used the HTBI primer set. TCRdb re-called the multiplex PCR reads with MiXCR, one entry per CDR3 protein. The sample shows more than 350,000 distinct CDR3 sequences, more than 14% of them seen only once. Ophthalmopathy patients had moderate-to-severe active disease, CAS ≥3, NOSPECS ≥4, and disease duration under 3 months. Researchers barred patients who had uncontrolled infection, other autoimmune disease, pregnancy or lactation. Trimming took off 5 bases at V and 4 bases at J, with 18 bases between the two ends. CDR3 length: 16 residues. Germline values: CDR1 SGHAT, CDR2 FQNNGV.

The J gene is TRBJ2-1, the V gene TRBV11-2, with no clear D. The receptor was derived from a woman in her twenties or thirties with Graves' ophthalmopathy. Source material: blood. CDR3 nucleotides: TGTGCCAGCAGCCGCCCGGTGTCGGGCTTATACAATGAGCAGTTCTTC. It codes for CASSRPVSGLYNEQFF.